This T cell receptor beta chain was identified during a study of shared clonotypes between healthy human individuals. Background on the study: Sampling drew on donors who were a couple of women and a few men aged 18 to 49. Findings of the study overall: Clonotype sharing among the donors was expected to vary with sequencing depth.

Caucasian adults residing in Nashville, Tennessee made up all the donors. TCRdb's copy holds only in-frame clones and misses some; the assay was immunoSEQ multiplex PCR. The sample has under 600,000 clones; around 81% are singletons. The CDR3 has 14 amino acids. V gave up 5 bases and J gave up 7 bases, with 18 bases separating them. CDR1 is KGHSH and CDR2 is LQKENI in the germline V gene. Comment on this clone: Its antigen is unknown.

The clonotype was recovered from a woman aged 40 to 49 in good health. Some clones in this sample may be carry-over from other donors' samples. The chain links TRBV18 to TRBJ2-7; D assignment may be TRBD1 or TRBD2 (5 bases each). Sequencing was carried out using PBMCs. CDR3 bases: TGTGCCAGCTCATCCCGGGACGGCCAGGGAGAGCAGTACTTC. It codes for CASSSRDGQGEQYF.